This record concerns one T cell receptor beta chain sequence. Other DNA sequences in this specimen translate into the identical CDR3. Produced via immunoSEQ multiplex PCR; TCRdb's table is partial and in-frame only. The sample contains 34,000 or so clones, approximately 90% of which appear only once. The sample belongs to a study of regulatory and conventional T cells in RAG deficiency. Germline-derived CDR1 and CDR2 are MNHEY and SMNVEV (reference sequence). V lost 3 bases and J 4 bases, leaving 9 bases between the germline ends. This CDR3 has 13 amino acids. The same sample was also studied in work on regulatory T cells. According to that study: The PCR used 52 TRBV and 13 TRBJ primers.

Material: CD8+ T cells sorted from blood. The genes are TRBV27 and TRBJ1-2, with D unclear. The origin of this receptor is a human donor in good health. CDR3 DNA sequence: TGTGCCAGCAGTTTGGATAGGGTCTATGGCTACACCTTC. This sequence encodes CASSLDRVYGYTF.